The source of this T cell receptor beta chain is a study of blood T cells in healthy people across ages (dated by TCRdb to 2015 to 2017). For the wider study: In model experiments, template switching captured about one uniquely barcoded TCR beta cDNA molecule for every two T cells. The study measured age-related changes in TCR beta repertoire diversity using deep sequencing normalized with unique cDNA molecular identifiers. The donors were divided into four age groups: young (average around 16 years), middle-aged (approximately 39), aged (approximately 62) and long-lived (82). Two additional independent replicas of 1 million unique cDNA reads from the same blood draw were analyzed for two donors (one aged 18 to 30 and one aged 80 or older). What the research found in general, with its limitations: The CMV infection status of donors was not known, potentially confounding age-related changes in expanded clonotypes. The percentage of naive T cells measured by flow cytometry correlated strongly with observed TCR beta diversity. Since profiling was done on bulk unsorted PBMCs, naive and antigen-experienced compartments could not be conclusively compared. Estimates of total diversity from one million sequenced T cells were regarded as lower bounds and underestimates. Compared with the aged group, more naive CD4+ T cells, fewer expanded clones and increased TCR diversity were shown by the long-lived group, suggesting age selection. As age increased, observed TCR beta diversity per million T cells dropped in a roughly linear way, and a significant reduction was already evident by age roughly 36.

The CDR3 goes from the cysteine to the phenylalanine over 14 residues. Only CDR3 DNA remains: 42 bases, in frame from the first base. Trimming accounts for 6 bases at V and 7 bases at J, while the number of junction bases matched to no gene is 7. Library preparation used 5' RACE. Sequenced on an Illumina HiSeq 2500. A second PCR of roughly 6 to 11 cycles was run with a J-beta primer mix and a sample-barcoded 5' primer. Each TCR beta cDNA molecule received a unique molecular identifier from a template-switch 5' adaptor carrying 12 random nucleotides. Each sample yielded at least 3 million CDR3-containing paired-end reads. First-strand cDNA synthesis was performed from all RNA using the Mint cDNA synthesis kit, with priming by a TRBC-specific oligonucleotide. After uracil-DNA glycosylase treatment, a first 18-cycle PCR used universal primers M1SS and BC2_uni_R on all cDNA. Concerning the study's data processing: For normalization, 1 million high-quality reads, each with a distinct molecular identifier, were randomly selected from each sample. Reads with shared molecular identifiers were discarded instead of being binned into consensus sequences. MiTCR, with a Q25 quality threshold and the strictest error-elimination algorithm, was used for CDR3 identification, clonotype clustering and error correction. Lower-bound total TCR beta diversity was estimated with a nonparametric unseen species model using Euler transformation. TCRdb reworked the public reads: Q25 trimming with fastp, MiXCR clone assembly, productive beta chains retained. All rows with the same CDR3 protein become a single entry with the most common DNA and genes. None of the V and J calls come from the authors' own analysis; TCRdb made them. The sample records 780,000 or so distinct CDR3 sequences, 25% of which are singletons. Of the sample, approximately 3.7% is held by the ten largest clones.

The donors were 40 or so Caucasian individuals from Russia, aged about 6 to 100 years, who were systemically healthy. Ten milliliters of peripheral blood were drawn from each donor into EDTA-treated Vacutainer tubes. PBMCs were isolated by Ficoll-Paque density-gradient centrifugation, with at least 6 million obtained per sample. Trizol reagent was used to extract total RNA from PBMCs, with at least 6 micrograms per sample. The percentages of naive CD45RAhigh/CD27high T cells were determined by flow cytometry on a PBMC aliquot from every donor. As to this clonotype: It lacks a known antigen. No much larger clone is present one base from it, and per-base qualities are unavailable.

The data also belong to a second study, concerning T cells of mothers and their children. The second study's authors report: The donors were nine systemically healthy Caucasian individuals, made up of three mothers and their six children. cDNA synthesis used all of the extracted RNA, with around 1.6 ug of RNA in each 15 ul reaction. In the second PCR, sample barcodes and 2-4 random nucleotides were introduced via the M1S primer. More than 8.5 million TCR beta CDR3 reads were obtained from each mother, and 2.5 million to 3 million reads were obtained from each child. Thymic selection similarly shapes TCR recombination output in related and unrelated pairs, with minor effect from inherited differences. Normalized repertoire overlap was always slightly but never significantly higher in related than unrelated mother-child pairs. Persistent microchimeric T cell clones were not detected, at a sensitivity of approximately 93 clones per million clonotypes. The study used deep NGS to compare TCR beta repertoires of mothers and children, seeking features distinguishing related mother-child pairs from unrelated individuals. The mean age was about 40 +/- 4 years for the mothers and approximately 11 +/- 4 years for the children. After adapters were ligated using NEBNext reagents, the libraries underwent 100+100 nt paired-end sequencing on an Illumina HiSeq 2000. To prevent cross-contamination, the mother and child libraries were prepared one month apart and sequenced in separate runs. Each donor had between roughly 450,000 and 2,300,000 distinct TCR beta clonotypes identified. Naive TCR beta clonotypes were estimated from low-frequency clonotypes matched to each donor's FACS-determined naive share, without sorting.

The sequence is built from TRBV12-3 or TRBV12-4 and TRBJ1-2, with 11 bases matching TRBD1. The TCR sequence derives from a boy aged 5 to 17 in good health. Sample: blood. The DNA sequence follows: TGTGCCAGCAGAAAAACCGGGACAGGGGGTGGCTACACCTTC. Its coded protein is CASRKTGTGGGYTF.